This TCR beta chain came from a study of T cell responses to AZD1222 COVID-19 vaccine. Regarding the study as a whole: In all cases, repertoires were sampled only after the peak T cell response.

Comment on this clone: No antigen is known for it.

V was shortened by 1 base and J by 5 bases, with 12 bases between the two germline ends. The CDR3 loop spans 14 amino acids. Per the germline V gene, CDR1 is SGHTA and CDR2 is FQGNSA. Clones were sequenced by immunoSEQ multiplex PCR, and TCRdb holds only the in-frame ones, with some missing. The data show about 120,000 clones, with about 87% seen just once and around 9.3% held by the top ten. This sequence was found in an adult in good health. The chain is built from TRBV7-2 and TRBJ2-7, with D perhaps TRBD2 (6 bases). Sequenced here: peripheral blood, sampled on day 0 of AZD1222 vaccination. The CDR3 region has the DNA TGTGCCAGCAGCTTAGGCCGGGAGCGGAACGAGCAGTACTTC. Encoded protein: CASSLGRERNEQYF.